This T cell receptor beta chain was documented in a study of Graves' ophthalmopathy and Graves' hyperthyroidism. General study results and limits: Blood also carried most expanded thyroid clonotypes exceeding 0.001 frequency.

For this clonotype: The antigen remains undetermined.

Beta-chain TCR CDR3 regions were amplified from RNA transcripts. An initial RT-PCR round employing HTBI primers preceded a second-round multiplex PCR. TCRdb re-derived calls from the multiplex PCR reads in MiXCR, one entry per CDR3 protein. This sample carries about 1.2 million distinct CDR3 sequences, about 40% of them seen once, and the ten largest clones take 11%. CDR3 length equals 17 residues. Germline V CDR1 and CDR2: MGHDK, SYGVNS. Patients in the hyperthyroidism group, adults aged 18 to 65, were newly diagnosed, under 2 months' duration. Exclusion criteria comprised other autoimmune diseases, uncontrolled infections, pregnancy or lactation in patients.

Sequencing used peripheral blood or thyroid tissue (not recorded which). The V call is TRBV25-1, the J call TRBJ2-5; the match to TRBD2 covers 8 bases. The J call could be wrong; TRBJ2-7 is a better fit for the DNA end. The TCR comes from an adult man with Graves' hyperthyroidism. The chain's CDR3 is CASSESGASGQVYEQYF. The CDR3 DNA sequence: TGTGCCAGCAGTGAATCCGGGGCTAGCGGGCAGGTCTACGAGCAGTACTTC.